The clone carrying this T cell receptor (beta chain) was recorded at least ten times. Patients sequenced had flow cytometry evidence of CD8+CD57+ cell expansion. CDR1 SGHDT and CDR2 YYEEEE come from the germline V gene. V lost 6 bases, J lost 5 bases, and 13 bases stayed unmatched. The CDR3 is 15 amino acids. These data belong to a study of CD8+CD57+ T cells in acquired aplastic anemia. Genomic DNA, the template, was used for profiling of the TCR beta VDJ and CDR3. Each CDR3 protein gets one entry after TCRdb re-called the reads with MiXCR. The sample lists roughly 260,000 distinct CDR3 sequences; roughly half were seen once.

The sample was sorted CD4+, CD8+, or CD8+CD57+ T cells (not recorded which) from PBMCs. This TCR came from a human donor with aplastic anemia. This chain connects TRBV5-6 to TRBJ1-2; 7 bases line up with TRBD1. In DNA form, the CDR3 reads TGTGCCAGCACTCCGGAAGGGGGCCCGGAGTATGGCTACACCTTC. This sequence encodes CASTPEGGPEYGYTF.